In its sample, the clone carrying this T cell receptor beta chain was seen a few times. The CDR3 regions of TCR beta were amplified from RNA transcripts. The HTBI primer set was used in a first-round RT-PCR of the TCR CDR3. A single record per CDR3 protein comes from TCRdb applying MiXCR to the multiplex PCR reads. The table shows approximately 570,000 distinct CDR3 sequences, with just under 20% occurring only once. The data are from a study of T cells in Graves' hyperthyroidism and ophthalmopathy. This CDR3 has 13 residues. V was clipped by 3 bases and J by 8 bases; unmatched bases: 3. The germline gives CDR1 SEHNR, CDR2 FQNEAQ (reference sequence).

The genes are TRBV7-9 and TRBJ2-1; 8 bases align to TRBD2. Specimen: blood. This TCR derives from a man aged 40-50 years with Graves' ophthalmopathy. In DNA, the CDR3 is TGTGCCAGCAGCTTTTCCGGGAGGGATGAGCAGTTCTTC. Amino acids: CASSFSGRDEQFF.